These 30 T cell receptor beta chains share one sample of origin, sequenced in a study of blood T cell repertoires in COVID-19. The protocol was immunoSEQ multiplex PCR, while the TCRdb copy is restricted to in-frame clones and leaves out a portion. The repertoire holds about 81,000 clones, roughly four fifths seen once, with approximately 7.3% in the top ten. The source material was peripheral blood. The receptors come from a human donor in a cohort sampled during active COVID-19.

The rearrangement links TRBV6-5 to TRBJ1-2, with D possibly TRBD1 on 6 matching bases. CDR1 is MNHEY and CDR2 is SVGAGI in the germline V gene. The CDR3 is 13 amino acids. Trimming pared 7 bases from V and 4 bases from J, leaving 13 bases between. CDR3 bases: TGTGCCAGCACCTTGGGGGCCGCCTATGGCTACACCTTC. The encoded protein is CASTLGAAYGYTF.

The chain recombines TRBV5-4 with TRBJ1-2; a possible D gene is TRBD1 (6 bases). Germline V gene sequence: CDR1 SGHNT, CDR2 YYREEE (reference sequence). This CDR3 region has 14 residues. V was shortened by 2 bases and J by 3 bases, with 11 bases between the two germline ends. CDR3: CASSFPGVDYGYTF. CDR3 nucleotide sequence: TGTGCCAGCAGCTTTCCAGGGGTTGACTATGGCTACACCTTC.

CDR3 bases: TGTGCCAGCTCACCAGAGGGTTCGGGCTATGGCTACACCTTC. It specifies CASSPEGSGYGYTF. V usage is TRBV18 and J usage is TRBJ1-2; D unclear. V was trimmed by 2 bases and J by 4 bases, leaving 11 bases between them. Germline CDR1 is KGHSH and CDR2 is LQKENI. The CDR3 has 14 residues.

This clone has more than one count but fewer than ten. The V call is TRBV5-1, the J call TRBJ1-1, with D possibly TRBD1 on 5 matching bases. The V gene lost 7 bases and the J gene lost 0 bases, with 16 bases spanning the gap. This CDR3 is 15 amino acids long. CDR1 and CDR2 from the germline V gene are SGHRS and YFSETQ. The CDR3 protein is CASRRGRSMNTEAFF. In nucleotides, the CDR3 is TGCGCCAGCCGACGGGGGAGAAGCATGAACACTGAAGCTTTCTTT.

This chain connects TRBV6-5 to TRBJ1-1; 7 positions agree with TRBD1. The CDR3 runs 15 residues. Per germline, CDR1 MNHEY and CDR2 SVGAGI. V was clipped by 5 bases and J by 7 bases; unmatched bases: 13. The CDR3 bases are TGTGCCAGCAGTCGTCCCTCGGACAGGCGCCGTGAAGCTTTCTTT. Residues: CASSRPSDRRREAFF.

The CDR3 DNA sequence: TGTGCCAGCAGCTCCGGACAGGGTTACACCATATATTTT. It codes for CASSSGQGYTIYF. The V gene is TRBV5-6, the J gene TRBJ1-3; 8 bases are shared with TRBD1. V shed 3 bases and J 8 bases; nucleotides not matched to a gene: 4. Looked up from germline, CDR1 is SGHDT and CDR2 is YYEEEE. CDR3 length: 13 amino acids. Full variable domain (rest looked up from reference TRBV5-6 and TRBJ1-3): DAGVTQSPTHLIKTRGQQVTLRCSPKSGHDTVSWYQQALGQGPQFIFQYYEEEERQRGNFPDRFSGHQFPNYSSELNVNALLLGDSALYLCASSSGQGYTIYFGEGSWLTVV.

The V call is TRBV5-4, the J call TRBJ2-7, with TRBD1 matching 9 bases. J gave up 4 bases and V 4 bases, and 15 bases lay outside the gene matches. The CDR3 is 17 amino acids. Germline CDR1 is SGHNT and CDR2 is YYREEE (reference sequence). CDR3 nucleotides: TGTGCCAGCAGCAAAGGACAGGGGAAGTCGACCGTTTACGAGCAGTACTTC. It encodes CASSKGQGKSTVYEQYF. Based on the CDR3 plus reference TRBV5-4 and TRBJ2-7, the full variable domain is ETGVTQSPTHLIKTRGQQVTLRCSSQSGHNTVSWYQQALGQGPQFIFQYYREEENGRGNFPPRFSGLQFPNYSSELNVNALELDDSALYLCASSKGQGKSTVYEQYFGPGTRLTVT.

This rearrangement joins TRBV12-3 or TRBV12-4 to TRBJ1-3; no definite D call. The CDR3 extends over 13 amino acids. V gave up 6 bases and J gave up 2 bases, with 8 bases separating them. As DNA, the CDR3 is TGTGCCAGCAGGAGGGAGGCTGGAAACACCATATATTTT. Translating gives CASRREAGNTIYF.

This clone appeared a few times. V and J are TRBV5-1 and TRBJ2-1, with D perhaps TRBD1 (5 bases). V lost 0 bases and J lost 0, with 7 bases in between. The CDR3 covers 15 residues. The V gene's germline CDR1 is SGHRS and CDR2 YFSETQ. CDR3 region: CASSLGGFSYNEQFF. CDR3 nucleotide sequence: TGCGCCAGCAGCTTGGGGGGCTTCTCCTACAATGAGCAGTTCTTC.

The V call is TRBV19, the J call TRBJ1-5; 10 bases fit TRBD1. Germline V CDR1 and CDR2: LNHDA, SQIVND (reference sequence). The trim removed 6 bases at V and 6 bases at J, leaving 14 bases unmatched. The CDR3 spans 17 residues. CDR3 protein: CASSPGRDRGQSQPQHF. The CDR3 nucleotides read TGTGCCAGTAGCCCAGGCCGGGACAGGGGACAGAGTCAGCCCCAGCATTTT.

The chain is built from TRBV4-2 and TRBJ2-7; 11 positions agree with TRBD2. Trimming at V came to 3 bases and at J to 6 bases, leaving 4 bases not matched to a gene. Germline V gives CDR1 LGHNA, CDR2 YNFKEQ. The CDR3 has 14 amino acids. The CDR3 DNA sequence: TGTGCCAGCAGCCAGGAAACTAGCGGGGGCGAGCAGTACTTC. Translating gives CASSQETSGGEQYF.

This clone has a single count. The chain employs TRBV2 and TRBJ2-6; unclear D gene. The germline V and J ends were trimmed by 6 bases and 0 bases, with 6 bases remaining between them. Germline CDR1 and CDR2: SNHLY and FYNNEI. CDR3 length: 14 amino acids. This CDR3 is CASRIDSGANVLTF. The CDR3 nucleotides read TGTGCCAGCAGAATAGACTCTGGGGCCAACGTCCTGACTTTC.

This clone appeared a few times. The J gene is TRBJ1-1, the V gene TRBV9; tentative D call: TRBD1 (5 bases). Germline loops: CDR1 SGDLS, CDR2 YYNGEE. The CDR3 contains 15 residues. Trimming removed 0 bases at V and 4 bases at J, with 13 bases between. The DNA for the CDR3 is TGTGCCAGCAGCGTAGATGGAGGGGCTGGCACTGAAGCTTTCTTT. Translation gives CASSVDGGAGTEAFF.

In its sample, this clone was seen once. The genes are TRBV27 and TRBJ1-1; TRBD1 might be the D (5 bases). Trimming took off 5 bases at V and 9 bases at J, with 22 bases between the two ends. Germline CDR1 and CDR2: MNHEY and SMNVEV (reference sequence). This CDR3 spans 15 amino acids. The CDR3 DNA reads TGTGCCAGCAGTCCTGGGGAGGGAGGGGTCGGGAAAGCTTTCTTT. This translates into CASSPGEGGVGKAFF.

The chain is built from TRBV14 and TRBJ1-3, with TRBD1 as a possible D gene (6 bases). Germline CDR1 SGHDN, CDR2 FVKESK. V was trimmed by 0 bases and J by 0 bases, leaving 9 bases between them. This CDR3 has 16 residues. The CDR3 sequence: CASSQDRGGSGNTIYF. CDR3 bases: TGTGCCAGCAGCCAAGATAGGGGGGGCTCTGGAAACACCATATATTTT. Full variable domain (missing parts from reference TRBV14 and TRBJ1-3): EAGVTQFPSHSVIEKGQTVTLRCDPISGHDNLYWYRRVMGKEIKFLLHFVKESKQDESGMPNNRFLAERTGGTYSTLKVQPAELEDSGVYFCASSQDRGGSGNTIYFGEGSWLTVV.

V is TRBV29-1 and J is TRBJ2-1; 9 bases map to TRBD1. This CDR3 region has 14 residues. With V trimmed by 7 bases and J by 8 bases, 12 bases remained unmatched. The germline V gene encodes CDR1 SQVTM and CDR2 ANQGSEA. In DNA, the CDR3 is TGCAGCGCCGAGGACAGGGGACTCAATGATGAGCAGTTCTTC. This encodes CSAEDRGLNDEQFF.

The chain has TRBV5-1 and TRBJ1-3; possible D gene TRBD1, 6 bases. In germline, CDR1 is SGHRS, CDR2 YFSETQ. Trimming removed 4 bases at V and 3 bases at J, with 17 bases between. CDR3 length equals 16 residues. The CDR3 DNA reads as TGCGCCAGCAGCCGTACAACAGGGTCTTATGGAAACACCATATATTTT. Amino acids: CASSRTTGSYGNTIYF.

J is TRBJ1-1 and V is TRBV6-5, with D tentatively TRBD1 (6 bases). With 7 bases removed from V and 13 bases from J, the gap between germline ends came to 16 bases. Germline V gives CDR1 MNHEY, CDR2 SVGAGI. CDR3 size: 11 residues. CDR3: CASTGQPGVFF. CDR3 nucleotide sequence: TGTGCCAGCACCGGACAGCCTGGAGTTTTCTTT.

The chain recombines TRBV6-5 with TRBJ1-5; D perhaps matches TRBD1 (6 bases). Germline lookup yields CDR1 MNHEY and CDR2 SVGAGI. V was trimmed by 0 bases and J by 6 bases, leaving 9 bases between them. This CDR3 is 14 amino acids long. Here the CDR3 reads CASSYSGGLQPQHF. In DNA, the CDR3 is TGTGCCAGCAGTTACTCCGGGGGGCTTCAGCCCCAGCATTTT.

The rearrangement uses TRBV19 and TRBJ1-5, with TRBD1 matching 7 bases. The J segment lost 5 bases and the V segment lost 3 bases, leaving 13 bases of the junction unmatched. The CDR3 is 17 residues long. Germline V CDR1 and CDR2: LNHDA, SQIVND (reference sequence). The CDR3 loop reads CASSINPDRVKDQPQHF. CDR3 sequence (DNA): TGTGCCAGTAGTATTAATCCCGACAGGGTTAAAGATCAGCCCCAGCATTTT. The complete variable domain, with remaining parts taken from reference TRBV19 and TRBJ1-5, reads DGGITQSPKYLFRKEGQNVTLSCEQNLNHDAMYWYRQDPGQGLRLIYYSQIVNDFQKGDIAEGYSVSREKKESFPLTVTSAQKNPTAFYLCASSINPDRVKDQPQHFGDGTRLSIL.

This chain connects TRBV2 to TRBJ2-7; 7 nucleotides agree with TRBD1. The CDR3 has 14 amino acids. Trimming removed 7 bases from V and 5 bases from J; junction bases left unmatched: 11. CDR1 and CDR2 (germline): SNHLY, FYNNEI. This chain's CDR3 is CASKKETGNHEQYF. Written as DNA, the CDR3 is TGTGCCAGCAAAAAGGAGACAGGGAACCACGAGCAGTACTTC. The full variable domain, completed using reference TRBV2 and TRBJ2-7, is EPEVTQTPSHQVTQMGQEVILRCVPISNHLYFYWYRQILGQKVEFLVSFYNNEISEKSEIFDDQFSVERPDGSNFTLKIRSTKLEDSAMYFCASKKETGNHEQYFGPGTRLTVT.

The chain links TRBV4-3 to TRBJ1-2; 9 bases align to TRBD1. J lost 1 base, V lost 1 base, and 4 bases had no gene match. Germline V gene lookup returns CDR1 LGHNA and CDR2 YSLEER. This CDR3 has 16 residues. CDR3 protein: CASSQGQGQGNYGYTF. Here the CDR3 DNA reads TGCGCCAGCAGCCAAGGGCAGGGACAGGGTAACTATGGCTACACCTTC.

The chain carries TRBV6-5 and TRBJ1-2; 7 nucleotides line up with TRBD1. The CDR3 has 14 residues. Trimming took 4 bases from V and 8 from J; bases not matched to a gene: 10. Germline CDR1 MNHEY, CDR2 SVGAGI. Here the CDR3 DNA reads TGTGCCAGCAGTTCTATGACAGGGAAAGGAGGCTACACCTTC. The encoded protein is CASSSMTGKGGYTF.

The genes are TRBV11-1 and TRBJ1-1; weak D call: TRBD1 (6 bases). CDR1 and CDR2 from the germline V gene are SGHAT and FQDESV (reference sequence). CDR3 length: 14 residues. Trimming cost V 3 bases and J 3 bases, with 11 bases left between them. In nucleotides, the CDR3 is TGTGCCAGCAGCTTTAATGGACAGCACACTGAAGCTTTCTTT. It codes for CASSFNGQHTEAFF.

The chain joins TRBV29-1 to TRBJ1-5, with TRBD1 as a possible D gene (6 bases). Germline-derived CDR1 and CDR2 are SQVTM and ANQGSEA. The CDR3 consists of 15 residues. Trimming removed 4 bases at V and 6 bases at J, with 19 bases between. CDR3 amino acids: CSVAATTGSGQPQHF. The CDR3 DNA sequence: TGCAGCGTTGCGGCGACCACAGGGTCGGGTCAGCCCCAGCATTTT.

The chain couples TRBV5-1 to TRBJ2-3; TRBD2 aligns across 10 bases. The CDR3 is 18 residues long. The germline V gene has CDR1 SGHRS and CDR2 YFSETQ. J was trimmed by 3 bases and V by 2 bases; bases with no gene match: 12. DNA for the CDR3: TGCGCCAGCAGCTTTCTCCCCGAGCGGGGGGGCCGTACAGATACGCAGTATTTT. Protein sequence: CASSFLPERGGRTDTQYF.

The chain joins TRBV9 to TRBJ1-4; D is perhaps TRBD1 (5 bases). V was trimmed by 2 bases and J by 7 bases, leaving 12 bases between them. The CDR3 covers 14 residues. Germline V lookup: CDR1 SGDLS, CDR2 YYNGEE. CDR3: CASSVGLGGEKLFF. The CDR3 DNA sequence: TGTGCCAGCAGCGTGGGACTCGGGGGTGAAAAACTGTTTTTT.

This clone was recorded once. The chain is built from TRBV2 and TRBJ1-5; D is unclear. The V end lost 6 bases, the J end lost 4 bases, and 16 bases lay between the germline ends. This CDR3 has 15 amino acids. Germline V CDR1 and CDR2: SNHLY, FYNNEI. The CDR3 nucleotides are TGTGCCAGCAGCCCCTCGAGTATTGGTAATCAGCCCCAGCATTTT. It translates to CASSPSSIGNQPQHF.

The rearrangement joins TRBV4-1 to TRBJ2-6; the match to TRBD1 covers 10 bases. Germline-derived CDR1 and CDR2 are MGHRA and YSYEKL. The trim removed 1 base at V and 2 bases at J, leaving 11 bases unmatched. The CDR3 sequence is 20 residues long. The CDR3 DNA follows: TGCGCCAGCAGCCAAGCGACAGGGGGCGCGAGCAGAGCTGGGGCCAACGTCCTGACTTTC. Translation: CASSQATGGASRAGANVLTF.

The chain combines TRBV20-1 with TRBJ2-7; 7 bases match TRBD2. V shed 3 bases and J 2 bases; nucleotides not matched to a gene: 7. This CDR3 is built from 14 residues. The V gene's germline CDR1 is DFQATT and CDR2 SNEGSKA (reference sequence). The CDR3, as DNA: TGCAGTGCTAGTCTAACGGGGGGAACCTACGAGCAGTACTTC. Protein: CSASLTGGTYEQYF.